Following are 18 T cell receptor beta chains from one sample sequenced in a study of blood T cells in healthy people across ages. Through a sample-barcoded 5' primer and a J-beta primer mix, a second PCR was run for roughly 7 to 11 cycles. MiXCR, applied by TCRdb to the 5' RACE reads, yields one record per CDR3 protein. This sample has hundreds of thousands of distinct CDR3 sequences, with about 30% found just once. Specimen: blood. The origin of the receptors is a woman of 80 years or more in good health.

A remark on this clonotype: A much larger clonotype is one base distant, so this may be a read error. The chain joins TRBV2 to TRBJ2-5, with TRBD2 matching 9 bases. CDR3 size: 16 residues. Germline loops: CDR1 SNHLY, CDR2 FYNNEI. CDR3 DNA sequence: TGTGCCAGCAGTGAAGGGACGCGGGGGGGCCTGGAGACCAAGTACTTC. Its protein product is CASSEGTRGGLETKYF. The whole variable domain, filled in from reference TRBV2 and TRBJ2-5, reads EPEVTQTPSHQVTQMGQEVILRCVPISNHLYFYWYRQILGQKVEFLVSFYNNEISEKSEIFDDQFSVERPDGSNFTLKIRSTKLEDSAMYFCASSEGTRGGLETKYFGPGTRLLVL.

In its sample, this clonotype was seen many times. The V and J genes are TRBV7-2 and TRBJ1-2; D gene uncertain. The CDR3 covers 15 residues. V was clipped by 4 bases and J by 4 bases, with 16 bases between them. The germline V gene encodes CDR1 SGHTA and CDR2 FQGNSA. The CDR3 bases are TGTGCCAGCAGCTCCGCCGCAACACCTCTCTATGGCTACACCTTC. Translating gives CASSSAATPLYGYTF.

This clonotype was seen repeatedly, ten times or more. The V call is TRBV7-2, the J call TRBJ2-2; either TRBD1 or TRBD2 may supply D (5 bases each). V lost 1 base to trimming and J lost 15 bases, with 12 bases between them. CDR3 size: 12 residues. Germline CDR1 and CDR2: SGHTA and FQGNSA. DNA of the CDR3: TGTGCCAGCAGCTTAGGGGACCATCGGATGTTTTTT. It yields the protein CASSLGDHRMFF.

This clonotype was found many times. The gene calls are TRBV20-1 and TRBJ2-1, with 10 bases matching TRBD2. Trimming took 0 bases from V and 3 from J; bases not matched to a gene: 5. Germline V lookup: CDR1 DFQATT, CDR2 SNEGSKA (reference sequence). The CDR3 runs 16 residues. The CDR3 DNA follows: TGCAGTGCTAGAGATCTGACTAGCGGGTTCTACAATGAGCAGTTCTTC. Its protein is CSARDLTSGFYNEQFF.

This sequence joins TRBV7-8 and TRBJ2-5; D may be TRBD1 (6 bases). This CDR3 is 17 amino acids long. V dropped 0 bases and J dropped 9 bases, with 23 bases sitting between them. Germline V gene data show CDR1 as SGHVS and CDR2 as FQNEAQ. Here the CDR3 reads CASSLAHGQSPKRAQYF. The CDR3 region has the DNA TGTGCCAGCAGCTTAGCCCATGGACAGTCTCCCAAGAGGGCCCAGTACTTC.

This clonotype was detected many times. The rearrangement links TRBV11-2 to TRBJ2-7, with D perhaps matching TRBD2 (6 bases). Germline CDR1 and CDR2: SGHAT and FQNNGV. The V end lost 5 bases, the J end lost 3 bases, and 17 bases lay between the germline ends. The CDR3 consists of 15 residues. CDR3 nucleotide sequence: TGTGCCAGCAGCCCCCCGGGACTGGATTACTACGAGCAGTACTTC. Translated, it gives CASSPPGLDYYEQYF.

This clonotype was found many times. In nucleotides, the CDR3 is TGTGCCAGCTCCCTCGACAGGGTTGTAGCTGGAGTTACGCAGTATTTT. Protein: CASSLDRVVAGVTQYF. V and J are TRBV18 and TRBJ2-3, with 7 bases lining up with TRBD1. V gave up 6 bases and J gave up 8 bases; unmatched junction bases: 17. The CDR3 contains 16 residues. Germline-derived CDR1 and CDR2 are KGHSH and LQKENI.

The chain is built from TRBV7-8 and TRBJ2-3, with TRBD2 identical over 13 bases. The ends lost 5 bases at V and 0 bases at J; junction bases unmatched: 5. The CDR3 totals 17 residues. The germline V gene encodes CDR1 SGHVS and CDR2 FQNEAQ. The CDR3 coding sequence is TGTGCCAGCAGCCCGGGGACTAGCGGGACTAGCACAGATACGCAGTATTTT. Translated: CASSPGTSGTSTDTQYF. The whole variable domain, remainder taken from reference TRBV7-8 and TRBJ2-3, is GAGVSQSPRYKVAKRGQDVALRCDPISGHVSLFWYQQALGQGPEFLTYFQNEAQLDKSGLPSDRFFAERPEGSVSTLKIQRTQQEDSAVYLCASSPGTSGTSTDTQYFGPGTRLTVL.

The rearrangement joins TRBV6-1 to TRBJ2-5; D might be TRBD1 (6 bases). The CDR3 length is 16 residues. V lost 5 bases, J lost 4 bases, and 20 bases lay in between. CDR1 and CDR2 (germline): MNHNS, SASEGT. CDR3 region: CASSNGGTPYRETQYF. DNA of the CDR3: TGTGCCAGCAGTAATGGTGGGACACCCTACCGAGAGACCCAGTACTTC.

With respect to this clonotype: Without the conserved terminal phenylalanine or tryptophan, this CDR3 likely stems from a read error. The chain couples TRBV20-1 to TRBJ1-5, with 8 bases matching TRBD1. CDR3 length: 14 residues. The trim removed 3 bases at V and 1 base at J, leaving 2 bases unmatched. The germline V gene has CDR1 DFQATT and CDR2 SNEGSKA (reference sequence). DNA of the CDR3: TGCAGTGCTAGTCGGGACAGGAGCAATCAGCCCCAGCATTTG. Translated: CSASRDRSNQPQHL.

This clonotype showed up just once. A much larger clone lies one base from this, so it may be a read error. The V gene is TRBV20-1, the J gene TRBJ2-7, with TRBD2 identical over 11 bases. CDR1 DFQATT and CDR2 SNEGSKA come from the germline V gene (reference sequence). This CDR3 comprises 14 residues. The J segment lost 7 bases and the V segment lost 6 bases, leaving 11 bases of the junction unmatched. CDR3: CSAYYSGGGNEQYF. In DNA, the CDR3 is TGCAGTGCCTACTATAGCGGGGGGGGGAATGAGCAGTACTTC.

Details on this clonotype: This sequence may be a read error, since a much larger clone differs from it by one base. V is TRBV11-3 and J is TRBJ2-7; D is undetermined. Germline V lookup: CDR1 SGHNT, CDR2 YENEEA. There are 13 residues in the CDR3. Trimming pared 1 base from V and 7 bases from J, leaving 11 bases between. The CDR3, as DNA: TGTGCCAGCAGCTTAGCCAGATACAATGAGCAGTACTTC. Translation gives CASSLARYNEQYF.

CDR3 coding DNA: TGCAGTGGTGAGGGGGGCACAGATACGCAGTATTTT. It codes for CSGEGGTDTQYF. The rearrangement uses TRBV29-1 and TRBJ2-3; tentative D call: TRBD1 (6 bases). CDR1 and CDR2 (germline): SQVTM, ANQGSEA. The CDR3 runs to 12 residues.

Turning to this clonotype: A much more abundant neighbour one base away suggests this may be a read error. The CDR3 does not close with the conserved phenylalanine or tryptophan, likely indicating a read error. J is TRBJ2-1 and V is TRBV7-2, with 8 bases lining up with TRBD2. This CDR3 has 18 residues. The ends lost 2 bases at V and 4 bases at J; junction bases unmatched: 13. Per the germline V gene, CDR1 is SGHTA and CDR2 is FQGNSA. Here the CDR3 reads CASSLRAREGGRYNEQFV. The CDR3 DNA is TGTGCCAGCAGCTTAAGGGCAAGGGAGGGCGGGAGGTACAATGAGCAGTTCGTC.

Worth noting for this clonotype: A read error may be the cause here, since a much bigger clone is one base away. The J gene is TRBJ2-1, the V gene TRBV5-1; the D is unclear. Germline loops: CDR1 SGHRS, CDR2 YFSETQ. This CDR3 is built from 14 residues. The V and J ends lost 3 bases and 5 bases respectively, with 12 bases between them. In DNA, the CDR3 is TGCGCCAGCAGCTGGGGTGGGGATAACAATGAGCAGTTCTTC. Its protein is CASSWGGDNNEQFF. The whole variable domain, filled in from reference TRBV5-1 and TRBJ2-1, reads KAGVTQTPRYLIKTRGQQVTLSCSPISGHRSVSWYQQTPGQGLQFLFEYFSETQRNKGNFPGRFSGRQFSNSRSEMNVSTLELGDSALYLCASSWGGDNNEQFFGPGTRLTVL.

This clonotype was detected only a few times. The gene calls are TRBV6-2 or TRBV6-3 and TRBJ1-1; D unresolved. V gave up 6 bases and J gave up 6 bases, with 17 bases separating them. Germline values: CDR1 MNHEY, CDR2 SVGEGT. This CDR3 is built from 14 residues. The CDR3: CASSSPGGNSEAFF. CDR3 coding DNA: TGTGCCAGCAGCTCCCCCGGAGGGAATTCTGAAGCTTTCTTT.

This clonotype has ten or more counts. DNA for the CDR3: TGCGCCAGCAGCCAATCTCGGGCAGGGCGCGGGGCCAACGTCCTGACTTTC. Protein product: CASSQSRAGRGANVLTF. V gene TRBV4-3 combines with J gene TRBJ2-6, with TRBD1 as a possible D gene (5 bases). V lost 2 bases and J lost 4, with 15 bases in between. CDR1 is LGHNA, CDR2 YSLEER, per germline. This CDR3 is built from 17 residues.

This clonotype was detected many times. The V call is TRBV20-1, the J call TRBJ2-5; D unresolved. Trimming cost V 3 bases and J 4 bases, with 9 bases left between them. The germline gives CDR1 DFQATT, CDR2 SNEGSKA (reference sequence). This CDR3 spans 12 amino acids. In DNA form, the CDR3 reads TGCAGTGCTAGGGAGTTTGGAGAGACCCAGTACTTC. This encodes CSAREFGETQYF.